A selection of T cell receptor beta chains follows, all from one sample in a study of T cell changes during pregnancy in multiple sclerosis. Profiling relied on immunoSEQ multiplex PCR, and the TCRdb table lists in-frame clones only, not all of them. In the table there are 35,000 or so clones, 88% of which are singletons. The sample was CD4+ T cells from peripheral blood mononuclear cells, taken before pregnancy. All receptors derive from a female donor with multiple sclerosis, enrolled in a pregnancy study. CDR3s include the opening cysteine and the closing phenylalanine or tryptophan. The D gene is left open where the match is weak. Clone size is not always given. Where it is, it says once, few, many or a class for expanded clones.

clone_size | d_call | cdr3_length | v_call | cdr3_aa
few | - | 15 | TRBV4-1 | CASSQTPQMNTEAFF
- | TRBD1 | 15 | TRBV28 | CASSYGTGHGNTIYF
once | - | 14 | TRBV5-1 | CASRADRSNYGYTF
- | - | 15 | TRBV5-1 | CASSLAQDFPYEQYF
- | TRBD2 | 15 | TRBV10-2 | CASSGTSGSSGEQYF
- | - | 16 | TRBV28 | CASSLWGLREIQPQHF
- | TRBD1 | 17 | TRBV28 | CASSSDRGLVFTAEAFF
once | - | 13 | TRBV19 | CASSGRRGLEQYF
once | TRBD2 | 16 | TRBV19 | CASSTLGTSGREIQYF
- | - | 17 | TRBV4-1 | CASSIRRAGASGNEQFF
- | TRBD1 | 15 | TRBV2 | CASSEAVTGGYGYTF
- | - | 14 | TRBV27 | CASVSGPSYNEQFF
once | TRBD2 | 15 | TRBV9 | CASSPGGRNTGELFF
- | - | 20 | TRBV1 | CTSSQHKPLGLAESGGTQYF
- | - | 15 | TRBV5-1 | CASTLEGVVYNEQFF
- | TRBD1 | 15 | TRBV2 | CASSAGTGDGNTIYF
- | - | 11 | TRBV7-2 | CASSQNNEQFF
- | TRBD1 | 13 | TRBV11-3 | CASSSGTGGEQYF
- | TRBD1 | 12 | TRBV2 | CASSRGLYEQYF
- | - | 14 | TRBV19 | CASHHRPSGNTIYF
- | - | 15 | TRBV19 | CASSKTGTSNEKLFF
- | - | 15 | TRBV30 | CAWSVKWASNQPQHF
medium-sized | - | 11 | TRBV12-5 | CASGTYYEQYF
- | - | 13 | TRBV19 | CASSITGYNEQFF
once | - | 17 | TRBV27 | CASSTIIAQLATGELFF
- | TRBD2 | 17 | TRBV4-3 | CASSQAVTSGSGYEQYF
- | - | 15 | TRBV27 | CASSLGPTRSYEQYF
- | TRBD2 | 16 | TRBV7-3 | CASSPTPGLAINEQFF